Below are 29 T cell receptor beta chains sequenced from a single sample in a study of shared clonotypes between healthy human individuals. Sequenced by immunoSEQ multiplex PCR; TCRdb stores in-frame clones only, minus some. The sample has about half a million clones, 79% seen once; the top ten hold over 10%. Source material: PBMCs. These receptors all come from a woman aged 35 to 49 in good health. Some clones in this sample may be carry-over from other donors' samples.

This clone turned up a few times. This chain links TRBV9 with TRBJ1-3, with D possibly TRBD1 on 5 matching bases. Germline V CDR1 and CDR2: SGDLS, YYNGEE. V lost 4 bases to trimming and J lost 0 bases, with 17 bases between them. The CDR3 is 17 amino acids. CDR3 sequence (DNA): TGTGCCAGCAGCCTCTCCGACAGAAGGCACTCTGGAAACACCATATATTTT. This sequence encodes CASSLSDRRHSGNTIYF.

The rearrangement joins TRBV28 to TRBJ1-5, with 8 bases identical to TRBD1. The germline gives CDR1 MDHEN, CDR2 SYDVKM. The CDR3 totals 14 residues. The J segment lost 5 bases and the V segment lost 8 bases, leaving 8 bases of the junction unmatched. CDR3 sequence reads: CASVMTGVYQPQHF. In DNA form, the CDR3 reads TGTGCCAGCGTTATGACAGGGGTGTATCAGCCCCAGCATTTT.

The V call is TRBV11-2, the J call TRBJ2-1; D unclear. The length of the CDR3 is 13 residues. Germline V gene lookup returns CDR1 SGHAT and CDR2 FQNNGV. Trimming stripped 2 bases from V and 5 bases from J, with 7 bases between. In DNA form, the CDR3 reads TGTGCCAGCAGCTTATCTAGAAACAATGAGCAGTTCTTC. Its translation is CASSLSRNNEQFF.

This clone has a handful of counts. The chain recombines TRBV10-2 with TRBJ2-7, with D maybe TRBD2 (6 bases). Trimming shortened V by 0 bases and J by 2 bases, and 14 bases separated the two germline ends. Germline CDR1 is WSHSY and CDR2 is SAAADI. The length of the CDR3 is 16 residues. The CDR3: CASSESVREMPYEQYF. As DNA, the CDR3 is TGCGCCAGCAGTGAGTCGGTGCGGGAAATGCCCTACGAGCAGTACTTC.

The chain employs TRBV9 and TRBJ2-1; 9 bases are a match to TRBD2. V lost 1 base to trimming and J lost 4 bases; unmatched junction nucleotides: 12. CDR3 length: 18 amino acids. CDR1 and CDR2 from the germline V gene are SGDLS and YYNGEE. CDR3 nucleotide sequence: TGTGCCAGCAGCGTAACTAGCGGGTCCCCACGGGCTTACAATGAGCAGTTCTTC. Its translation is CASSVTSGSPRAYNEQFF.

The rearrangement uses TRBV11-1 and TRBJ1-6; D call uncertain. Trimming took 5 bases from V and 8 from J, leaving 10 bases between them. The germline gives CDR1 SGHAT, CDR2 FQDESV (reference sequence). This CDR3 contains 13 residues. The CDR3 nucleotides are TGTGCCAGCAGCCAGAGGACGGATTCACCCCTCCACTTT. It codes for CASSQRTDSPLHF.

The J gene is TRBJ2-7, the V gene TRBV27; 8 bases agree with TRBD2. Germline V gene sequence: CDR1 MNHEY, CDR2 SMNVEV (reference sequence). V trimming: 6 bases; J trimming: 5 bases; junction bases outside the gene matches: 6. The CDR3 is made up of 13 amino acids. In DNA, the CDR3 is TGTGCCAGCAGGGCTAGCGGGTCCCACGAGCAGTACTTC. Amino acids: CASRASGSHEQYF.

The gene calls are TRBV27 and TRBJ2-3; TRBD2 agrees at 14 bases. CDR3 length: 17 residues. The germline gives CDR1 MNHEY, CDR2 SMNVEV (reference sequence). V was clipped by 3 bases and J by 5 bases; unmatched bases: 7. The CDR3 is CASSFETSGRAEDTQYF. The DNA of the CDR3 is TGTGCCAGCAGTTTCGAGACTAGCGGGAGGGCCGAAGATACGCAGTATTTT.

This clone was recorded once. The chain is built from TRBV7-2 and TRBJ2-7, with TRBD1 matching 12 bases. Germline V lookup: CDR1 SGHTA, CDR2 FQGNSA. This CDR3 has 17 residues. V trimming: 2 bases; J trimming: 3 bases; junction bases outside the gene matches: 8. The CDR3 sequence: CASSLSGQGAIVYEQYF. The CDR3 coding sequence is TGTGCCAGCAGCTTATCGGGACAGGGGGCGATTGTCTACGAGCAGTACTTC.

The rearrangement links TRBV7-3 to TRBJ2-7; the D gene is possibly TRBD2 (5 bases). V lost 0 bases to trimming and J lost 4 bases, with 7 bases between them. Germline lookup yields CDR1 SGHTA and CDR2 FQGTGA. This CDR3 is 13 amino acids long. As DNA, the CDR3 is TGTGCCAGCAGCTTAACGGGAGTGTACGAGCAGTACTTC. It yields the protein CASSLTGVYEQYF.

The CDR3 DNA is TGTGCCAGCAGTCCCTGGCGGGGATCTAATGAAAAACTGTTTTTT. As protein: CASSPWRGSNEKLFF. J is TRBJ1-4 and V is TRBV28; the D is unclear. Germline CDR1 MDHEN, CDR2 SYDVKM. The V and J ends lost 5 bases and 3 bases respectively, with 13 bases between them. This CDR3 comprises 15 residues.

The chain has TRBV5-1 and TRBJ2-5; 11 bases align to TRBD2. This CDR3 spans 16 amino acids. CDR1 and CDR2 from the germline V gene are SGHRS and YFSETQ. Trimming cost V 2 bases and J 4 bases; bases outside gene matches: 7. CDR3 sequence: CASSFSSGRPGETQYF. CDR3 DNA: TGCGCCAGCAGCTTTTCTAGCGGGAGGCCCGGAGAGACCCAGTACTTC.

The V call is TRBV19, the J call TRBJ1-6, with D possibly being TRBD1 (6 bases). Germline values: CDR1 LNHDA, CDR2 SQIVND (reference sequence). This CDR3 has 14 amino acids. V lost 1 base, J lost 9 bases, and 10 bases lay in between. The DNA for the CDR3 is TGTGCCAGTAGTATAGGCGGGACAACTTCACCCCTCCACTTT. This sequence encodes CASSIGGTTSPLHF. Supplemented by reference TRBV19 and TRBJ1-6, the full variable domain reads DGGITQSPKYLFRKEGQNVTLSCEQNLNHDAMYWYRQDPGQGLRLIYYSQIVNDFQKGDIAEGYSVSREKKESFPLTVTSAQKNPTAFYLCASSIGGTTSPLHFGNGTRLTVT.

The chain combines TRBV29-1 with TRBJ1-2; D is unclear. Trimming shortened V by 5 bases and J by 5 bases, and 6 bases separated the two germline ends. This CDR3 is built from 10 residues. Germline CDR1 SQVTM, CDR2 ANQGSEA. In nucleotides, the CDR3 is TGCAGCGTTTCTGGTTATGGCTACACCTTC. Protein: CSVSGYGYTF.

As concerns this clone: Here the CDR3 omits its conserved ending phenylalanine or tryptophan, so a read error is the likely source. The DNA is omitted, as the CDR3 cannot be located on it reliably, and the CDR3 follows TCRdb's listing. V and J are TRBV20-1 and TRBJ2-4; the DNA was not compared with TRBD1, the D call given in the table. The CDR3 has 11 amino acids, counting both end residues. Germline V gene data show CDR1 as DFQATT and CDR2 as SNEGSKA (reference sequence). The CDR3 loop is CSARDPRQVLI.

This clone was observed a few times. This chain connects TRBV27 to TRBJ1-1; D unclear. V was pared by 3 bases and J by 0 bases, with 8 bases between. The germline V gene encodes CDR1 MNHEY and CDR2 SMNVEV (reference sequence). There are 14 residues in the CDR3. The CDR3 bases are TGTGCCAGCAGTTTGGCACCGATGAACACTGAAGCTTTCTTT. It is translated as CASSLAPMNTEAFF.

V usage is TRBV18 and J usage is TRBJ1-4; TRBD1 matches 7 bases. This CDR3 region has 15 residues. V lost 2 bases, J lost 11 bases, and 11 bases stayed unmatched. Germline CDR1 KGHSH, CDR2 LQKENI. DNA of the CDR3: TGTGCCAGCTCACCATTAACCGGACAGGCGGGTAAACTGTTTTTT. Translation gives CASSPLTGQAGKLFF.

The rearrangement joins TRBV6-5 to TRBJ1-2; TRBD1 might be the D (6 bases). CDR1 MNHEY and CDR2 SVGAGI come from the germline V gene. This CDR3 is 13 amino acids long. Deletions cut 6 bases from V and 4 bases from J, with 12 bases between. CDR3 sequence reads: CASRPTGTYGYTF. The CDR3 DNA sequence: TGTGCCAGCAGACCGACAGGAACCTATGGCTACACCTTC.

The V and J genes are TRBV19 and TRBJ1-5; D ambiguous. The CDR3 runs to 15 residues. The V end lost 2 bases, the J end lost 4 bases, and 12 bases lay between the germline ends. Germline-derived CDR1 and CDR2 are LNHDA and SQIVND (reference sequence). This chain's CDR3 is CASSIISYINQPQHF. CDR3 sequence (DNA): TGTGCCAGTAGTATAATCAGCTATATTAATCAGCCCCAGCATTTT.

The V call is TRBV7-2, the J call TRBJ2-7, with 10 positions matching TRBD2. V dropped 5 bases and J dropped 5; count of bases not matched to a gene: 9. This CDR3 is built from 15 residues. The germline gives CDR1 SGHTA, CDR2 FQGNSA. The CDR3 is CASSRLAGASNEQYF. CDR3 in DNA: TGTGCCAGCAGCCGCCTAGCGGGAGCTTCCAACGAGCAGTACTTC.

Here the CDR3 reads CASSLSGTDTQYF. The CDR3 region has the DNA TGTGCCAGCAGCTTATCAGGCACAGATACGCAGTATTTT. The chain joins TRBV7-6 to TRBJ2-3, with D uncertain. This CDR3 spans 13 amino acids. CDR1 is SGHVS, CDR2 FNYEAQ, per germline. Between the trimmed V and J ends, which lost 2 bases and 1 base, there was a span of 4 bases.

The chain links TRBV7-9 to TRBJ2-7; possibly TRBD2 for D (6 bases). Deletions cut 1 base from V and 3 bases from J, with 13 bases between. The CDR3 is made up of 15 amino acids. CDR1 and CDR2 from the germline V gene are SEHNR and FQNEAQ (reference sequence). The CDR3 sequence: CASSLEGLPGYEQYF. Here the CDR3 DNA reads TGTGCCAGCAGCTTAGAGGGACTCCCTGGCTACGAGCAGTACTTC.

There are a few counts of this clone. CDR3 amino acids: CASSEGRRVDQPQHF. The CDR3, as DNA: TGTGCCAGCAGTGAAGGGCGCAGGGTAGATCAGCCCCAGCATTTT. V and J are TRBV2 and TRBJ1-5; D possibly corresponds to TRBD1 (5 bases). The germline V gene encodes CDR1 SNHLY and CDR2 FYNNEI. With 1 base removed from V and 5 bases from J, the gap between germline ends came to 12 bases. The CDR3 loop spans 15 amino acids.

The chain has TRBV28 and TRBJ2-5, with 10 bases identical to TRBD2. Germline V lookup: CDR1 MDHEN, CDR2 SYDVKM. This CDR3 spans 20 amino acids. J was trimmed by 3 bases and V by 6 bases; bases with no gene match: 22. The chain's CDR3 is CASRRGQREGLGLSEETQYF. In DNA, the CDR3 is TGTGCCAGCAGAAGGGGGCAGCGGGAGGGCCTTGGCCTTTCGGAAGAGACCCAGTACTTC.

The chain recombines TRBV28 with TRBJ2-5; 10 positions agree with TRBD1. J was trimmed by 4 bases and V by 2 bases; bases with no gene match: 4. CDR3 length: 15 residues. The germline gives CDR1 MDHEN, CDR2 SYDVKM. CDR3 nucleotides: TGTGCCAGCAGTTTAGAGACAGGGGGCCTAGAGACCCAGTACTTC. Its protein product is CASSLETGGLETQYF.

The rearrangement uses TRBV9 and TRBJ2-1; D is unresolved. Germline CDR1 reads SGDLS; CDR2 reads YYNGEE. V lost 2 bases and J lost 9, with 9 bases in between. This CDR3 has 12 residues. CDR3 bases: TGTGCCAGCAGCGTTGAGTATAGTGAGCAGTTCTTC. Its protein product is CASSVEYSEQFF.

This clone was counted once. V is TRBV18 and J is TRBJ2-2; D is undetermined. This CDR3 has 14 amino acids. Germline V gene sequence: CDR1 KGHSH, CDR2 LQKENI. The V end lost 2 bases, the J end lost 1 base, and 5 bases lay between the germline ends. CDR3 protein: CASSPSGNTGELFF. The CDR3 nucleotides read TGTGCCAGCTCACCATCTGGGAACACCGGGGAGCTGTTTTTT.

The rearrangement links TRBV4-3 to TRBJ2-3, with TRBD1 matching over 8 bases. The junction had 11 bases not matched to a gene; V was cut back by 0 bases and J by 6 bases. CDR1 LGHNA and CDR2 YSLEER come from the germline V gene. This CDR3 spans 17 amino acids. CDR3 bases: TGCGCCAGCAGCCAAGATGTCGGCAGGGGGCCTTGGGATACGCAGTATTTT. This codes for CASSQDVGRGPWDTQYF.

This clone showed up just a few times. The chain couples TRBV27 to TRBJ2-1; D tentatively fits TRBD1 or TRBD2 (6 bases each). Germline assignment: CDR1 MNHEY and CDR2 SMNVEV (reference sequence). V was shortened by 5 bases and J by 9 bases, with 14 bases between the two germline ends. The CDR3 runs to 13 residues. The CDR3 sequence is CASSARRGGEQFF. CDR3 coding DNA: TGTGCCAGCAGTGCGCGCAGGGGAGGTGAGCAGTTCTTC.